This record covers a single T cell receptor (beta chain). Germline V gives CDR1 GTSNPN, CDR2 SVGIG (reference sequence). The length of the CDR3 is 13 residues. Trimming removed 3 bases at V and 2 bases at J, with 8 bases between. These data come from a study of cytomegalovirus exposure and HLA in healthy donors. The PCR had 60 Vbeta and 13 Jbeta primers. The data were produced by immunoSEQ multiplex PCR, yet TCRdb's version contains in-frame clones alone and is incomplete. The data show under 250,000 clones, 75% to 80% seen once. The source is a male donor in good health and CMV-seronegative. The chain recombines TRBV30 with TRBJ2-4; D possibly corresponds to TRBD1 (6 bases). Sequenced: PBMCs. This chain's CDR3 is CAWRGTSKNIQYF. Written as DNA, the CDR3 is TGTGCCTGGAGGGGGACATCCAAAAACATTCAGTACTTC.